These 30 T cell receptor beta chains originate from one sample sequenced in a study of cytomegalovirus exposure and HLA in healthy donors. Amplification used 60 Vbeta primers and 13 Jbeta primers. TCRdb's copy holds only in-frame clones and misses some; the assay was immunoSEQ multiplex PCR. The sample consists of fewer than 150,000 clones, 65% to 80% of them appearing once. Sequencing used PBMCs. The receptors derive from a man between 40 and 49 years old in good health and CMV-seropositive.

The CDR3 bases are TGCGCCAGCAGTCCGGGACAGTCCTACAATGAGCAGTTCTTC. This encodes CASSPGQSYNEQFF. This sequence joins TRBV10-1 and TRBJ2-1; TRBD1 aligns across 7 bases. CDR3 length equals 14 residues. Losses at the gene ends were 5 bases for V and 1 base for J; bases not matched to a gene: 2. The germline gives CDR1 WNHNN, CDR2 SYGVQD (reference sequence).

This clone was detected only once. CDR3 DNA: TGTGCCAGCAGTTCAAGACTAGCGGACTCCTACGAGCAGTACTTC. Protein: CASSSRLADSYEQYF. This chain uses TRBV6-1 with TRBJ2-7; 9 bases agree with TRBD2. The CDR3 contains 15 residues. The germline gives CDR1 MNHNS, CDR2 SASEGT. V was clipped by 5 bases and J by 0 bases; unmatched bases: 5.

In this sample, this clone turned up once. The rearrangement links TRBV7-2 to TRBJ2-3; 11 bases agree with TRBD2. Trimming at V came to 4 bases and at J to 5 bases, leaving 8 bases not matched to a gene. Per germline, CDR1 SGHTA and CDR2 FQGNSA. This CDR3 is built from 16 residues. CDR3: CASSSKLAGEIDTQYF. The DNA of the CDR3 is TGTGCCAGCAGCTCGAAACTAGCGGGAGAAATAGATACGCAGTATTTT. Together with reference TRBV7-2 and TRBJ2-3, the CDR3 gives the full variable domain: GAGVSQSPSNKVTEKGKDVELRCDPISGHTALYWYRQSLGQGLEFLIYFQGNSAPDKSGLPSDRFSAERTGGSVSTLTIQRTQQEDSAVYLCASSSKLAGEIDTQYFGPGTRLTVL.

The chain links TRBV6-1 to TRBJ2-7; 10 bases match TRBD2. Per the germline V gene, CDR1 is MNHNS and CDR2 is SASEGT. The length of the CDR3 is 14 residues. V shed 6 bases, J shed 2 bases, and the junction held 4 bases outside the gene matches. The CDR3 is CASRQAGGAYEQYF. The CDR3 DNA sequence: TGTGCCAGCAGACAAGCGGGAGGGGCCTACGAGCAGTACTTC.

The chain is built from TRBV4-1 and TRBJ2-7, with 10 bases that match TRBD2. The CDR3 sequence is 15 residues long. The junction had 7 bases not matched to a gene; V was cut back by 4 bases and J by 4 bases. Germline loops: CDR1 MGHRA, CDR2 YSYEKL. CDR3 region: CASSPDSGRMYEQYF. The CDR3 DNA sequence: TGCGCCAGCAGCCCCGATAGCGGGAGGATGTACGAGCAGTACTTC.

This chain connects TRBV25-1 to TRBJ2-1; 7 bases line up with TRBD2. V shed 2 bases, J shed 10 bases, and the junction held 5 bases outside the gene matches. This CDR3 has 13 residues. Per germline, CDR1 MGHDK and CDR2 SYGVNS. CDR3 in DNA: TGTGCCAGCAGTGAAGGGGGGGGGATGGAGCAGTTCTTC. This codes for CASSEGGGMEQFF.

The chain uses TRBV7-2 and TRBJ2-3, with unresolved D. CDR1 and CDR2 from the germline V gene are SGHTA and FQGNSA. V was pared by 3 bases and J by 6 bases, with 10 bases between. The CDR3 totals 13 residues. CDR3 region: CASSLARRDTQYF. The CDR3 DNA reads TGTGCCAGCAGCTTGGCCCGCAGGGATACGCAGTATTTT. Together with reference TRBV7-2 and TRBJ2-3, the CDR3 gives the full variable domain: GAGVSQSPSNKVTEKGKDVELRCDPISGHTALYWYRQSLGQGLEFLIYFQGNSAPDKSGLPSDRFSAERTGGSVSTLTIQRTQQEDSAVYLCASSLARRDTQYFGPGTRLTVL.

The V and J genes are TRBV7-9 and TRBJ2-5; 7 positions agree with TRBD1. In germline, CDR1 is SEHNR, CDR2 FQNEAQ (reference sequence). CDR3 length equals 14 residues. J was trimmed by 5 bases and V by 5 bases; bases with no gene match: 8. The CDR3 sequence: CASSTSDRAETQYF. The CDR3 nucleotides read TGTGCCAGCAGCACAAGCGACAGGGCGGAGACCCAGTACTTC. Combining the CDR3 with reference TRBV7-9 and TRBJ2-5 gives the whole variable domain DTGVSQNPRHKITKRGQNVTFRCDPISEHNRLYWYRQTLGQGPEFLTYFQNEAQLEKSRLLSDRFSAERPKGSFSTLEIQRTEQGDSAMYLCASSTSDRAETQYFGPGTRLLVL.

This clone showed up just a few times. The V call is TRBV7-8, the J call TRBJ1-4, with 10 bases lining up with TRBD1. J lost 5 bases, V lost 6 bases, and 3 bases had no gene match. The germline V gene has CDR1 SGHVS and CDR2 FQNEAQ. The CDR3 sequence is 14 residues long. CDR3 bases: TGTGCCAGCAGGCGGACAGGGGGGAATGAAAAACTGTTTTTT. Protein sequence: CASRRTGGNEKLFF.

The chain recombines TRBV6-4 with TRBJ1-2; TRBD1 aligns across 7 bases. The CDR3 has 14 residues. J lost 0 bases, V lost 6 bases, and 4 bases had no gene match. Per germline, CDR1 MRHNA and CDR2 SNTAGT. CDR3 nucleotide sequence: TGTGCCAGCAGCGCCGGGACAGCTAACTATGGCTACACCTTC. As protein: CASSAGTANYGYTF.

V usage is TRBV5-4 and J usage is TRBJ2-3; 7 bases fit TRBD2. CDR1 SGHNT and CDR2 YYREEE come from the germline V gene (reference sequence). J lost 0 bases, V lost 0 bases, and 1 base had no gene match. The CDR3 covers 15 residues. The CDR3 loop is CASSLGLASTDTQYF. DNA of the CDR3: TGTGCCAGCAGCTTGGGACTAGCTAGCACAGATACGCAGTATTTT.

This clone was recorded only once. The V gene is TRBV10-3, the J gene TRBJ2-5; the D gene is possibly TRBD1 (5 bases). The CDR3 is 13 residues long. V was cut by 3 bases and J by 5 bases, with 10 bases left in between. Looked up from germline, CDR1 is ENHRY and CDR2 is SYGVKD. The DNA for the CDR3 is TGTGCCATCAGTGACAGGGAATGGGAGACCCAGTACTTC. Protein sequence: CAISDREWETQYF.

The chain carries TRBV11-3 and TRBJ2-3; tentatively, D is TRBD1 (6 bases). Per the germline V gene, CDR1 is SGHNT and CDR2 is YENEEA. The V end was cut by 7 bases, the J end by 5 bases, with 13 bases between. CDR3 length: 13 residues. This CDR3 reads CASKNRVGDTQYF. The DNA for the CDR3 is TGTGCCAGCAAGAACAGGGTGGGAGATACGCAGTATTTT.

V and J are TRBV27 and TRBJ1-1; D perhaps matches TRBD1 (6 bases). CDR3 length: 13 residues. Per germline, CDR1 MNHEY and CDR2 SMNVEV (reference sequence). Between the trimmed V and J ends, which lost 8 bases and 6 bases, there was a span of 16 bases. The CDR3 loop reads CASRLGGGPEAFF. DNA of the CDR3: TGTGCCAGCCGCCTAGGGGGTGGCCCTGAAGCTTTCTTT.

The chain uses TRBV5-4 and TRBJ2-2, with 14 positions matching TRBD2. The V and J ends lost 3 bases and 4 bases, in that order; junction bases with no gene match: 5. The CDR3 covers 17 residues. Germline V gene lookup returns CDR1 SGHNT and CDR2 YYREEE (reference sequence). The DNA for the CDR3 is TGTGCCAGCAGCTCAGGGACTAGCGGGAGATCCACCGGGGAGCTGTTTTTT. It yields the protein CASSSGTSGRSTGELFF.

The V gene is TRBV11-2, the J gene TRBJ1-1, with TRBD1 matching over 7 bases. The CDR3 spans 12 residues. After removal of 5 bases from V and 5 bases from J, the junction contained 2 bases not matched to a gene. Germline values: CDR1 SGHAT, CDR2 FQNNGV. The CDR3 reads CASSAQGTEAFF. In nucleotides, the CDR3 is TGTGCCAGCAGCGCACAGGGGACTGAAGCTTTCTTT.

This clone was counted between two and nine times. V gene TRBV13 combines with J gene TRBJ2-7, with TRBD2 matching 7 bases. The CDR3 has 15 amino acids. Per the germline V gene, CDR1 is PRHDT and CDR2 is FYEKMQ (reference sequence). Trimming at V came to 0 bases and at J to 3 bases, leaving 5 bases not matched to a gene. The CDR3 sequence: CASSLGRDYYYEQYF. The CDR3 DNA reads TGTGCCAGCAGCTTAGGGCGGGACTATTACTACGAGCAGTACTTC. The variable domain in full, with the rest retrieved from reference TRBV13 and TRBJ2-7, is AAGVIQSPRHLIKEKRETATLKCYPIPRHDTVYWYQQGPGQDPQFLISFYEKMQSDKGSIPDRFSAQQFSDYHSELNMSSLELGDSALYFCASSLGRDYYYEQYFGPGTRLTVT.

The rearrangement uses TRBV11-2 and TRBJ1-2, with D tentatively TRBD1 (6 bases). This CDR3 region has 14 residues. CDR1 SGHAT and CDR2 FQNNGV come from the germline V gene. Trimming stripped 5 bases from V and 5 bases from J, with 15 bases between. The CDR3 protein is CASSPYTGTYGYTF. The CDR3 coding sequence is TGTGCCAGCAGCCCGTATACAGGGACATATGGCTACACCTTC.

The chain employs TRBV30 and TRBJ1-1; TRBD1 is a possible D gene (6 bases). The length of the CDR3 is 13 residues. Germline CDR1 and CDR2: GTSNPN and SVGIG (reference sequence). V was pared by 2 bases and J by 5 bases, with 12 bases between. The DNA of the CDR3 is TGTGCCTGGAGTACAACAGGGAATACTGAAGCTTTCTTT. Amino acid sequence: CAWSTTGNTEAFF.

This chain connects TRBV2 to TRBJ2-7, with 7 bases identical to TRBD2. CDR1 is SNHLY and CDR2 is FYNNEI in the germline V gene. The J segment lost 3 bases and the V segment lost 7 bases, leaving 9 bases of the junction unmatched. The CDR3 extends over 14 amino acids. The CDR3 DNA sequence: TGTGCCAGCACACCGGGACTACCACTCTACGAGCAGTACTTC. It codes for CASTPGLPLYEQYF.

This clone was seen only a few times. This rearrangement joins TRBV14 to TRBJ1-1; D possibly corresponds to TRBD1 (6 bases). Per the germline V gene, CDR1 is SGHDN and CDR2 is FVKESK. The CDR3 totals 14 residues. V lost 0 bases, J lost 10 bases, and 15 bases lay in between. CDR3 residues: CASSQDRGILGAFF. DNA for the CDR3: TGTGCCAGCAGCCAAGACAGGGGAATTTTAGGAGCTTTCTTT. Full variable domain (rest looked up from reference TRBV14 and TRBJ1-1): EAGVTQFPSHSVIEKGQTVTLRCDPISGHDNLYWYRRVMGKEIKFLLHFVKESKQDESGMPNNRFLAERTGGTYSTLKVQPAELEDSGVYFCASSQDRGILGAFFGQGTRLTVV.

The table lists this clone with a count of one. This sequence joins TRBV12-5 and TRBJ2-1; 8 bases are shared with TRBD2. V shed 9 bases, J shed 9 bases, and the junction held 25 bases outside the gene matches. CDR1 and CDR2 (germline): LGHNT, FRNRAP. The CDR3 runs 18 residues. CDR3 sequence reads: CASLRLGGLAPKGFEQFF. The CDR3 coding sequence is TGTGCTAGCCTACGTTTGGGCGGACTAGCCCCAAAAGGGTTTGAGCAGTTCTTC. Variable domain in full (rest from reference TRBV12-5 and TRBJ2-1): DARVTQTPRHKVTEMGQEVTMRCQPILGHNTVFWYRQTMMQGLELLAYFRNRAPLDDSGMPKDRFSAEMPDATLATLKIQPSEPRDSAVYFCASLRLGGLAPKGFEQFFGPGTRLTVL.

The chain combines TRBV18 with TRBJ1-1, with no clear D. The CDR3 spans 16 residues. Between the trimmed V and J ends, which lost 2 bases and 6 bases, there was a span of 19 bases. Per germline, CDR1 KGHSH and CDR2 LQKENI. CDR3 in DNA: TGTGCCAGCTCACCAATGACCCTAGCGACGTCGGCTGAAGCTTTCTTT. This translates into CASSPMTLATSAEAFF. The variable domain in full, completed from reference TRBV18 and TRBJ1-1, reads NAGVMQNPRHLVRRRGQEARLRCSPMKGHSHVYWYRQLPEEGLKFMVYLQKENIIDESGMPKERFSAEFPKEGPSILRIQQVVRGDSAAYFCASSPMTLATSAEAFFGQGTRLTVV.

The chain combines TRBV12-1 with TRBJ2-1; TRBD1, as called in the table, went unchecked against the DNA. TRBV12-1 is a pseudogene locus. This CDR3 region has 16 residues. This CDR3 reads CASSFSPGQGISEQFF. The CDR3 nucleotides are TGTGCCAGCAGCTTTTCCCCGGGACAGGGGATCAGTGAGCAGTTCTTC.

This clone was recorded only once. V is TRBV30 and J is TRBJ1-1; D ambiguous. Trimming removed 4 bases at V and 0 bases at J, with 6 bases between. This CDR3 region has 12 residues. Germline assignment: CDR1 GTSNPN and CDR2 SVGIG (reference sequence). The CDR3 bases are TGTGCCTGGACAGAAATGAACACTGAAGCTTTCTTT. Its protein product is CAWTEMNTEAFF.

The chain carries TRBV28 and TRBJ1-2; a possible D gene is TRBD1 (5 bases). The ends were cut back, 4 bases at V and 4 bases at J, with 16 bases in the middle. The CDR3 loop spans 15 amino acids. The germline V gene encodes CDR1 MDHEN and CDR2 SYDVKM. The CDR3: CASSSGAKILYGYTF. The CDR3 nucleotides read TGTGCCAGCAGTTCTGGGGCCAAGATACTCTATGGCTACACCTTC.

The chain is built from TRBV5-1 and TRBJ2-6, with 12 bases matching TRBD1. CDR1 is SGHRS, CDR2 YFSETQ, per germline. Losses at the gene ends were 3 bases for V and 2 bases for J; bases not matched to a gene: 12. This CDR3 has 20 amino acids. CDR3 protein: CASSSPKGQGAPTGANVLTF. The CDR3 nucleotides are TGCGCCAGCAGCTCGCCGAAGGGACAGGGGGCGCCTACTGGGGCCAACGTCCTGACTTTC.

The genes are TRBV7-3 and TRBJ2-3; tentatively, D is TRBD2 (5 bases). V was cut by 6 bases and J by 2 bases, with 6 bases left in between. This CDR3 is 12 amino acids long. Germline loops: CDR1 SGHTA, CDR2 FQGTGA. The CDR3 DNA follows: TGTGCCAGCAGTCGGGACACAGATACGCAGTATTTT. Amino acid sequence: CASSRDTDTQYF.

The chain combines TRBV11-2 with TRBJ1-1; a possible D gene is TRBD1 (6 bases). CDR3 length equals 11 residues. The germline V gene has CDR1 SGHAT and CDR2 FQNNGV. V lost 4 bases to trimming and J lost 11 bases, with 11 bases between them. CDR3 loop: CASSYGTSAFF. The CDR3 nucleotides read TGTGCCAGCAGCTACGGGACAAGCGCTTTCTTT.

This clone was detected once. The chain is built from TRBV7-2 and TRBJ2-5, with 10 positions matching TRBD1. The closer fit of TRBJ2-7 to the DNA end suggests the J call may be wrong. This CDR3 contains 13 residues. Germline V gene sequence: CDR1 SGHTA, CDR2 FQGNSA. CDR3 nucleotide sequence: TGTGCCTCTAGGGGACAGGGGACGCACGAGCAGTACTTC. Its protein is CASRGQGTHEQYF.